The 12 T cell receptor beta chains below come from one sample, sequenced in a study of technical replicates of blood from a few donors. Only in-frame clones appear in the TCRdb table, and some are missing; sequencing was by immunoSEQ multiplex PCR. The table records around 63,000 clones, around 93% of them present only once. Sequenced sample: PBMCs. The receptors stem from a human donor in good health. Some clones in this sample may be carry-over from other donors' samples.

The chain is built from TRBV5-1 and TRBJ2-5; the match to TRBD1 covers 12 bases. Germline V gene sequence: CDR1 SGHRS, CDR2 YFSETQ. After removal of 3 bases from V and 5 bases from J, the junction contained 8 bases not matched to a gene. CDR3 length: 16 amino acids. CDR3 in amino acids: CASSSPGQGAWETQYF. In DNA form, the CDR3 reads TGCGCCAGCAGCTCCCCGGGACAGGGGGCTTGGGAGACCCAGTACTTC.

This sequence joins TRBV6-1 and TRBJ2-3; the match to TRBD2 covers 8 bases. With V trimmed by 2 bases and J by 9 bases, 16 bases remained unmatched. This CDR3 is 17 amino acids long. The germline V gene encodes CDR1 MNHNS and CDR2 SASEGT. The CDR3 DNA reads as TGTGCCAGCAGTGAAAGGGGCGGGGGGCCTGGTGCTGACACGCAGTATTTT. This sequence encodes CASSERGGGPGADTQYF.

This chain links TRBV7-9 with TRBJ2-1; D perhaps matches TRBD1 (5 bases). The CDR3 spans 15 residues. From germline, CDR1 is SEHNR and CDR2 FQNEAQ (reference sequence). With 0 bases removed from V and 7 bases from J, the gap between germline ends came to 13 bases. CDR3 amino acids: CASSLAGPFGNEQFF. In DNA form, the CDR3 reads TGTGCCAGCAGCTTAGCGGGGCCCTTCGGTAATGAGCAGTTCTTC.

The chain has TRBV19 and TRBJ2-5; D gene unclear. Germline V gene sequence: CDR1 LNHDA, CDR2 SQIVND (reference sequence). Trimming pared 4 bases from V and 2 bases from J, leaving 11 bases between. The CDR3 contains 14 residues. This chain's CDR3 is CASSTGRFQETQYF. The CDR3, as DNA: TGTGCCAGTAGTACTGGTAGATTTCAAGAGACCCAGTACTTC.

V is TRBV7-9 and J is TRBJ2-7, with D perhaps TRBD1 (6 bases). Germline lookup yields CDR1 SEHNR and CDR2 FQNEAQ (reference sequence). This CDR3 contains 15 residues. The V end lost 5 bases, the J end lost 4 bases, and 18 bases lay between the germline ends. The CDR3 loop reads CASSNLDRLCYEQYF. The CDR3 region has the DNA TGTGCCAGCAGCAACCTAGACAGGCTGTGTTACGAGCAGTACTTC.

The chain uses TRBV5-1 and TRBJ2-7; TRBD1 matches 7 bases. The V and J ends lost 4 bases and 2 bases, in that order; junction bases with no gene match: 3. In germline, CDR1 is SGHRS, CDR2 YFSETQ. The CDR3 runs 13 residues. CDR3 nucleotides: TGCGCCAGCAGCAATACAGGGGCCTACGAGCAGTACTTC. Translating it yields CASSNTGAYEQYF.

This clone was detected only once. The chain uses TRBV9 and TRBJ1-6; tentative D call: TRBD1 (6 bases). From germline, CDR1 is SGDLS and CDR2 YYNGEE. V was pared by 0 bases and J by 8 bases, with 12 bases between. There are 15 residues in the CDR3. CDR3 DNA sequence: TGTGCCAGCAGCGTAGGGGCAGGGGAGTATTCACCCCTCCACTTT. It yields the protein CASSVGAGEYSPLHF.

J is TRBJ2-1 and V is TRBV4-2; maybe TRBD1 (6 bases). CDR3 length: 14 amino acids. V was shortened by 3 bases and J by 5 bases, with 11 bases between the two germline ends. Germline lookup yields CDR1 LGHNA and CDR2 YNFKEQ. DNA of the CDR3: TGTGCCAGCAGCCAGGGCTACAGGGACAATGAGCAGTTCTTC. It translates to CASSQGYRDNEQFF.

The CDR3 sequence: CASSERQGSTDTQYF. Here the CDR3 DNA reads TGTGCCAGCAGCGAGCGACAGGGAAGCACAGATACGCAGTATTTT. This rearrangement joins TRBV9 to TRBJ2-3, with 7 nucleotides matching TRBD1. The CDR3 loop spans 15 amino acids. The germline CDR1 and CDR2 sequences are SGDLS and YYNGEE. Trimming removed 3 bases from V and 0 bases from J; junction bases left unmatched: 4. Together with reference TRBV9 and TRBJ2-3, the CDR3 gives the full variable domain: DSGVTQTPKHLITATGQRVTLRCSPRSGDLSVYWYQQSLDQGLQFLIQYYNGEERAKGNILERFSAQQFPDLHSELNLSSLELGDSALYFCASSERQGSTDTQYFGPGTRLTVL.

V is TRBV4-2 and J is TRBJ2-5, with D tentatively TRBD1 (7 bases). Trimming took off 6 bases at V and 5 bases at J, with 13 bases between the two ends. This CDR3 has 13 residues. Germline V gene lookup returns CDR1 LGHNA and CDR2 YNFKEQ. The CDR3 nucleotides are TGTGCCAGCAGGGAGGGGGCGGGGGAGACCCAGTACTTC. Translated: CASREGAGETQYF.

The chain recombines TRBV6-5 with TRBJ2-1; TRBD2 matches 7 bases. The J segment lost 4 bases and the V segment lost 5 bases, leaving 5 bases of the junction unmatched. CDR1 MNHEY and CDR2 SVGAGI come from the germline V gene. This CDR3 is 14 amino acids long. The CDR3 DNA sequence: TGTGCCAGCAGTCGGACTAGTGGGTACAATGAGCAGTTCTTC. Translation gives CASSRTSGYNEQFF.

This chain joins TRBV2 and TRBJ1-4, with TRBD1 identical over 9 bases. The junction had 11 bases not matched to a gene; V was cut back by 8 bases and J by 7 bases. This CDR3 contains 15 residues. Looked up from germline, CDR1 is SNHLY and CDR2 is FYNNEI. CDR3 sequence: CASRGPGQGFEKLFF. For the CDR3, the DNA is TGTGCCAGCCGGGGTCCGGGACAGGGATTTGAAAAACTGTTTTTT.